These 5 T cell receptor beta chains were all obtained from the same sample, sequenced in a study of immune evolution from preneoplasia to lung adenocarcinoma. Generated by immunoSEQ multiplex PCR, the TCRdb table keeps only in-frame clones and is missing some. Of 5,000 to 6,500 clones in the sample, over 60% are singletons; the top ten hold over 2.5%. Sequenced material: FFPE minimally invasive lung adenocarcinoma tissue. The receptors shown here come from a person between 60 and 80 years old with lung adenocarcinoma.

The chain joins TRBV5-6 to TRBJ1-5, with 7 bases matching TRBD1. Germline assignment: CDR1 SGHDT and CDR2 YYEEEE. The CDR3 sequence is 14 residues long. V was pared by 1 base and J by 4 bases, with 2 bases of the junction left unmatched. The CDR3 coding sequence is TGTGCCAGCAGCTTGAGGGACAGAAATCAGCCCCAGCATTTT. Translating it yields CASSLRDRNQPQHF. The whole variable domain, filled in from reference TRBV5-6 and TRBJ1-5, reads DAGVTQSPTHLIKTRGQQVTLRCSPKSGHDTVSWYQQALGQGPQFIFQYYEEEERQRGNFPDRFSGHQFPNYSSELNVNALLLGDSALYLCASSLRDRNQPQHFGDGTRLSIL.

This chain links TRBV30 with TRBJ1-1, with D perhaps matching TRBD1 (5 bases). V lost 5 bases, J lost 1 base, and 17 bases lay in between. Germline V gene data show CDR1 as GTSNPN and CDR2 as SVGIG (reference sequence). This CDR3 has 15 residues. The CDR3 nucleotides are TGTGCCTGGCTCCCGAGGCTCGGGGGGAACACTGAAGCTTTCTTT. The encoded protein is CAWLPRLGGNTEAFF.

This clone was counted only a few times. The chain's CDR3 is CASSSPFWWRNTEAFF. Written as DNA, the CDR3 is TGTGCCAGCAGTTCGCCATTCTGGTGGCGAAACACTGAAGCTTTCTTT. The genes are TRBV28 and TRBJ1-1; D gene unclear. V was shortened by 4 bases and J by 2 bases, with 17 bases between the two germline ends. Germline CDR1 reads MDHEN; CDR2 reads SYDVKM. CDR3 length: 16 amino acids.

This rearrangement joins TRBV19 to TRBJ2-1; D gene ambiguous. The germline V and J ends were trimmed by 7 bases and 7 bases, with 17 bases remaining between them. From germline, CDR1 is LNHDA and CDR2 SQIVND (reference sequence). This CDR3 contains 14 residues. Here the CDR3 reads CASTSGARFNEQFF. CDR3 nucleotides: TGTGCCAGTACCTCCGGAGCCCGGTTTAATGAGCAGTTCTTC.

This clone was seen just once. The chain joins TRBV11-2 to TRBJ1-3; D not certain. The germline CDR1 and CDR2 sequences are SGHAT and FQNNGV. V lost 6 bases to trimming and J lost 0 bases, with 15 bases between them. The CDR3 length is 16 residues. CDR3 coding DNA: TGTGCCAGCAGGCCAAGGCCAGAGAGCTCTGGAAACACCATATATTTT. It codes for CASRPRPESSGNTIYF.